These T cell receptor beta chains were read from a single sample in a study of T cells in Graves' hyperthyroidism and ophthalmopathy. TCRdb used MiXCR to reprocess the multiplex PCR reads, holding one entry per CDR3 protein. The sample lists about 320,000 distinct CDR3 sequences, 16% occurring once. Material for sequencing was blood. The source is a young man with Graves' hyperthyroidism. Each CDR3 is given with its conserved first and last residue. D genes are given only for firm matches. Clone size appears in some rows only: once, few, many, or a class for an expanded clone.

j_gene: TRBJ2-7
v_gene: TRBV12-3/TRBV12-4
abundance: many
d_gene: TRBD2
CDR3aa: CASSSRTSGRGSYEQYF
CDR3nt: TGTGCCAGCAGTTCACGGACTAGCGGGAGGGGTAGCTACGAGCAGTACTTC

j_gene: TRBJ2-7
v_gene: TRBV12-3/TRBV12-4
abundance: many
d_gene: .
CDR3aa: CASSLRPNYEQYF
CDR3nt: TGTGCCAGCAGTCTCAGACCTAACTACGAGCAGTACTTC

j_gene: TRBJ2-1
v_gene: TRBV20-1
abundance: many
d_gene: TRBD2
CDR3aa: CSARGERGYNEQFF
CDR3nt: TGCAGTGCTAGAGGCGAGCGGGGTTACAATGAGCAGTTCTTC

j_gene: TRBJ2-2
v_gene: TRBV24-1
abundance: many
d_gene: .
CDR3aa: CATRGEGNTGELFF
CDR3nt: TGTGCCACCAGGGGCGAGGGAAACACCGGGGAGCTGTTTTTT

j_gene: TRBJ1-5
v_gene: TRBV12-3/TRBV12-4
abundance: few
d_gene: TRBD1
CDR3aa: CASSFGTGAGGQPQHF
CDR3nt: TGTGCCAGCAGTTTCGGGACAGGGGCAGGCGGTCAGCCCCAGCATTTT

j_gene: TRBJ2-2
v_gene: TRBV10-3
abundance: .
d_gene: TRBD2
CDR3aa: CAIRKRLAAQVDTGELFF
CDR3nt: TGTGCCATCAGGAAGAGACTAGCGGCCCAAGTGGACACCGGGGAGCTGTTTTTT

j_gene: TRBJ1-1
v_gene: TRBV6-1
abundance: many
d_gene: .
CDR3aa: CASLPKGGPWGTEAFF
CDR3nt: TGTGCCAGCCTACCGAAGGGGGGCCCTTGGGGCACTGAAGCTTTCTTT

j_gene: TRBJ1-2
v_gene: TRBV5-1
abundance: many
d_gene: .
CDR3aa: CASSETGSGYGYTF
CDR3nt: TGCGCCAGCAGCGAAACAGGTTCGGGGTATGGCTACACCTTC

j_gene: TRBJ1-1
v_gene: TRBV12-3/TRBV12-4
abundance: many
d_gene: .
CDR3aa: CASSLAGRGETEAFF
CDR3nt: TGTGCCAGCAGTTTAGCGGGACGAGGGGAGACTGAAGCTTTCTTT

j_gene: TRBJ1-1
v_gene: TRBV7-2
abundance: .
d_gene: TRBD1
CDR3aa: CASSLGQGRSAFF
CDR3nt: TGTGCCAGCAGCTTAGGACAGGGCCGATCAGCTTTCTTT

j_gene: TRBJ1-1
v_gene: TRBV2
abundance: many
d_gene: .
CDR3aa: CASIRVLNTEAFF
CDR3nt: TGTGCCAGCATAAGGGTGTTGAACACTGAAGCTTTCTTT